This T cell receptor beta chain emerged from a study of blood T cell repertoires in COVID-19. For the study at large: Material from acute and convalescent COVID-19 was sourced from the United States, Italy and Spain.

As processed by the authors: Cell counts per sample came from amplifying reference gene primers. The table came from immunoSEQ multiplex PCR; TCRdb's copy has only in-frame clones and leaves some out. From that table come the V and J calls and clone size; the DNA was used to work out D and trimming. There are 190,000 or so clones in the sample; more than 85% occur only once, and 2.5% to 3% lies in the top ten. This receptor was obtained from a man in his forties with active or convalescent COVID-19. The sample taken for sequencing was peripheral blood.

The CDR3 loop is CASSLASLVPGGYTF. The DNA of the CDR3 is TGTGCCAGCAGCTTAGCCTCTCTGGTCCCGGGAGGCTACACCTTC. The J gene is TRBJ1-2, the V gene TRBV11-2; the D is unclear. The V end lost 1 base, the J end lost 8 bases, and 17 bases lay between the germline ends. The germline CDR1 and CDR2 sequences are SGHAT and FQNNGV. This CDR3 comprises 15 residues.